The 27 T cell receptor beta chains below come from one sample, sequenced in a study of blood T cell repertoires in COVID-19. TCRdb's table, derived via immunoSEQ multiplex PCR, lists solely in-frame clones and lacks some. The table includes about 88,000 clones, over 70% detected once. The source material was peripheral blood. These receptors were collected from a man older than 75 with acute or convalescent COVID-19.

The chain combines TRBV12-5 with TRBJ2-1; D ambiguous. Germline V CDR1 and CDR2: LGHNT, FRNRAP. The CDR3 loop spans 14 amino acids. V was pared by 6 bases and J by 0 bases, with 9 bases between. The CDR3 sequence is CASGSLFSYNEQFF. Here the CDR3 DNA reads TGTGCTAGTGGGTCGCTATTCTCCTACAATGAGCAGTTCTTC.

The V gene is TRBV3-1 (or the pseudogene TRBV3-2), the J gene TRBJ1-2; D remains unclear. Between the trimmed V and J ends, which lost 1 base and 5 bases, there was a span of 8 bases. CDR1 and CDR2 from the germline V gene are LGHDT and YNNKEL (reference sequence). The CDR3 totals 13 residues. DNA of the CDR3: TGTGCCAGCAGCCAAGTCCCTACTTATGGCTACACCTTC. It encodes CASSQVPTYGYTF.

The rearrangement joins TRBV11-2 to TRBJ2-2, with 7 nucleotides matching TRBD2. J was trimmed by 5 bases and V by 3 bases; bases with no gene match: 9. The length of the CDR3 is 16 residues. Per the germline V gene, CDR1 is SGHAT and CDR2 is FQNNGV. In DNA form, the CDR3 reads TGTGCCAGCAGCTTTAAAGGGAGGGAAGGGACCGGGGAGCTGTTTTTT. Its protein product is CASSFKGREGTGELFF.

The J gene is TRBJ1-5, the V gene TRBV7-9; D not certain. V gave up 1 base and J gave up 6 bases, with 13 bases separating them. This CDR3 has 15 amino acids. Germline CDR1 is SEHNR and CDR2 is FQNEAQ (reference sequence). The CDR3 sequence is CASSLGGGPRQPQHF. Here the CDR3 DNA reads TGTGCCAGCAGCTTAGGCGGCGGCCCACGTCAGCCCCAGCATTTT.

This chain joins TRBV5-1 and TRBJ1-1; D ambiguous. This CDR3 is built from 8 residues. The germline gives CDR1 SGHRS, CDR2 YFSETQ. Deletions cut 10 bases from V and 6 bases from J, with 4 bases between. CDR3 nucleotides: TGCGCCCCGGCTGAAGCTTTCTTT. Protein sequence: CAPAEAFF.

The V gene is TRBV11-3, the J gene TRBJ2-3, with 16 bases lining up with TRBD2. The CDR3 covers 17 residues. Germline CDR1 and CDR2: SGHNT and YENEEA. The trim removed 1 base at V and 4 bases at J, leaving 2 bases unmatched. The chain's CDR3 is CASSLGGLAGGPDTQYF. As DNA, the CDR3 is TGTGCCAGCAGCTTAGGGGGACTAGCGGGAGGGCCAGATACGCAGTATTTT. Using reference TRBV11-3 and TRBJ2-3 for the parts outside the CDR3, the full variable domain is EAGVVQSPRYKIIEKKQPVAFWCNPISGHNTLYWYLQNLGQGPELLIRYENEEAVDDSQLPKDRFSAERLKGVDSTLKIQPAELGDSAVYLCASSLGGLAGGPDTQYFGPGTRLTVL.

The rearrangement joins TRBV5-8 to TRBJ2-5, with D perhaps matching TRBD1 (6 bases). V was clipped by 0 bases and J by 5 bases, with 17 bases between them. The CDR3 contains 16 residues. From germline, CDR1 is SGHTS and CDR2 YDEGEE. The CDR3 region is CASSLAGGSQGETQYF. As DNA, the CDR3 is TGTGCCAGCAGCTTGGCCGGTGGCTCTCAGGGGGAGACCCAGTACTTC.

The CDR3 DNA follows: TGCGCCAGCAGCCACAACCAGGGACAGGGATCTTACACCGGGGAGCTGTTTTTT. The encoded protein is CASSHNQGQGSYTGELFF. The chain has TRBV4-3 and TRBJ2-2; 9 bases are a match to TRBD1. Unmatched junction bases numbered 11, after V lost 3 bases and J lost 3 bases. This CDR3 spans 18 amino acids. The germline V gene has CDR1 LGHNA and CDR2 YSLEER.

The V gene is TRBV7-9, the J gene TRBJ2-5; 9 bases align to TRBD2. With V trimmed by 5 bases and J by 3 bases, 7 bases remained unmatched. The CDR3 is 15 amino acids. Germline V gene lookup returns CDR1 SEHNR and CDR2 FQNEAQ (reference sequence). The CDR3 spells CASSPRLAEKETQYF. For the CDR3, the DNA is TGTGCCAGCAGCCCGCGACTAGCGGAAAAAGAGACCCAGTACTTC.

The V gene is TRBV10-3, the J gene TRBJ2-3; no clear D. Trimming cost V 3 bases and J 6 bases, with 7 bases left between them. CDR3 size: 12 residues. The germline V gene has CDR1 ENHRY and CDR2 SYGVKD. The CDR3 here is CAISDRSDTQYF. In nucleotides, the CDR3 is TGTGCCATCAGTGACCGGTCGGATACGCAGTATTTT.

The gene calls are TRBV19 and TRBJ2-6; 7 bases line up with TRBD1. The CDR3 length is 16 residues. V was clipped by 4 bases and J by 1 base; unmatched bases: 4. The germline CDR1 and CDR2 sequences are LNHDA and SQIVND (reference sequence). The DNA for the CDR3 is TGTGCCAGTAGTAACAGGGGACGGTCTGGGGCCAACGTCCTGACTTTC. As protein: CASSNRGRSGANVLTF.

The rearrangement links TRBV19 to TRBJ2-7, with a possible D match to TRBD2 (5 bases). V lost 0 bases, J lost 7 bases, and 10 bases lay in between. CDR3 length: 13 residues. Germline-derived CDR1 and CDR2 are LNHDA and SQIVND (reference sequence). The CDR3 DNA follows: TGTGCCAGTAGTATAGATAGCTCGGGGGAGCAGTACTTC. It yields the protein CASSIDSSGEQYF.

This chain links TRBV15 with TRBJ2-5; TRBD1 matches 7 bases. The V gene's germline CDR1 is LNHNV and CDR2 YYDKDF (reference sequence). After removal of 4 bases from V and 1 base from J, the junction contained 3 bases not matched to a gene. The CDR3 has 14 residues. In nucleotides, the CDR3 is TGTGCCACCAGCACCCGGGACAGCCAAGAGACCCAGTACTTC. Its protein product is CATSTRDSQETQYF. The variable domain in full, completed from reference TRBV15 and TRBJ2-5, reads DAMVIQNPRYQVTQFGKPVTLSCSQTLNHNVMYWYQQKSSQAPKLLFHYYDKDFNNEADTPDNFQSRRPNTSFCFLDIRSPGLGDTAMYLCATSTRDSQETQYFGPGTRLLVL.

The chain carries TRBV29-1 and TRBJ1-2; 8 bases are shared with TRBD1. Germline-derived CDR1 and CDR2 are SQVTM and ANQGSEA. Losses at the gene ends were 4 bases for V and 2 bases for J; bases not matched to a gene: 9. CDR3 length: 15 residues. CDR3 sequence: CSVAFQGAANYGYTF. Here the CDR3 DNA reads TGCAGCGTTGCATTCCAGGGGGCGGCGAACTATGGCTACACCTTC.

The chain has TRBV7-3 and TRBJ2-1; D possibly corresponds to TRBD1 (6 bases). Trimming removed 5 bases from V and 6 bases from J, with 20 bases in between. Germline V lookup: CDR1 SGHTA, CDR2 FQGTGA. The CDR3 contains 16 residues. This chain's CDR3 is CASSPWGTGSGNEQFF. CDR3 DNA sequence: TGTGCCAGCAGCCCATGGGGTACAGGGTCGGGCAATGAGCAGTTCTTC.

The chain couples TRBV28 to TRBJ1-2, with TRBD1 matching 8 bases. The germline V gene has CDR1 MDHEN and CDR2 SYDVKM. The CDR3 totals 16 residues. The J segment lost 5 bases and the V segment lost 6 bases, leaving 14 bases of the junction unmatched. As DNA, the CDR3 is TGTGCCAGCAGCCAAAGGACGGCAGGGGGCGGGTATGGCTACACCTTC. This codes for CASSQRTAGGGYGYTF.

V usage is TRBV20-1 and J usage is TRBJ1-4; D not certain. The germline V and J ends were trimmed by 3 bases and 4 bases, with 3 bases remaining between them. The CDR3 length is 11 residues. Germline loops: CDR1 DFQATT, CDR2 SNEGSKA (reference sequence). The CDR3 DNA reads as TGCAGTGCTAGCTATAATGAAAAACTGTTTTTT. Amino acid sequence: CSASYNEKLFF.

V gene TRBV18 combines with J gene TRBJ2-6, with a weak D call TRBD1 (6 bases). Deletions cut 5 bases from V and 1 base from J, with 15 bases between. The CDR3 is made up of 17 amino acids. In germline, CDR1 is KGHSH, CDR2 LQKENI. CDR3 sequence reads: CASSFEGVSSGANVLTF. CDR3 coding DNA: TGTGCCAGCTCATTCGAGGGGGTATCGTCTGGGGCCAACGTCCTGACTTTC.

The CDR3: CASSLREGAYNEQFF. The DNA for the CDR3 is TGTGCCAGCAGCTTAAGGGAGGGCGCCTACAATGAGCAGTTCTTC. J is TRBJ2-1 and V is TRBV7-3; 7 bases fit TRBD2. Germline CDR1 is SGHTA and CDR2 is FQGTGA. Trimming at V came to 1 base and at J to 2 bases, leaving 2 bases not matched to a gene. The CDR3 covers 15 residues.

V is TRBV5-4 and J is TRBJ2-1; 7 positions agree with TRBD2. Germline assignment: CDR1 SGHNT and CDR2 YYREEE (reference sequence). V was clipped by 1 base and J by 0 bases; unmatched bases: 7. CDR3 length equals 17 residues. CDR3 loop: CASSLMVAGYSYNEQFF. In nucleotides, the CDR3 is TGTGCCAGCAGCTTGATGGTAGCGGGCTACTCCTACAATGAGCAGTTCTTC. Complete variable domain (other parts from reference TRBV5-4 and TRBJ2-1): ETGVTQSPTHLIKTRGQQVTLRCSSQSGHNTVSWYQQALGQGPQFIFQYYREEENGRGNFPPRFSGLQFPNYSSELNVNALELDDSALYLCASSLMVAGYSYNEQFFGPGTRLTVL.

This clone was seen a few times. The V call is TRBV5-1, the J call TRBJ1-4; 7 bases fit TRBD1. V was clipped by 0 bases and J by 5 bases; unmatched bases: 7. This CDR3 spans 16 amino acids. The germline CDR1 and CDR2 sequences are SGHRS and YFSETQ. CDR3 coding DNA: TGCGCCAGCAGCTTGGCCGGGCGGGACAGAAATGAAAAACTGTTTTTT. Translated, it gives CASSLAGRDRNEKLFF.

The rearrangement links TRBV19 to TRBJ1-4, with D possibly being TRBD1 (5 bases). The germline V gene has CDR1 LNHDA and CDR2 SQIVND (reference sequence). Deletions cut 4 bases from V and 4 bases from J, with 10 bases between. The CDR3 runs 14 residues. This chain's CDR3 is CASSTNTGNEKLFF. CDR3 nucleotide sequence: TGTGCCAGTAGTACTAATACAGGTAATGAAAAACTGTTTTTT.

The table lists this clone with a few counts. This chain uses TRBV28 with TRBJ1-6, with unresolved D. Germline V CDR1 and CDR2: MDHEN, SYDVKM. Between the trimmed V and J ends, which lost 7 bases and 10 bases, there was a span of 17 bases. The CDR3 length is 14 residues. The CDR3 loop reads CASTYSVGMSPLHF. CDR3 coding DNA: TGTGCCAGCACCTACTCGGTCGGGATGTCACCCCTCCACTTT. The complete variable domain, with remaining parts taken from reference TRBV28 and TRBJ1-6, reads DVKVTQSSRYLVKRTGEKVFLECVQDMDHENMFWYRQDPGLGLRLIYFSYDVKMKEKGDIPEGYSVSREKKERFSLILESASTNQTSMYLCASTYSVGMSPLHFGNGTRLTVT.

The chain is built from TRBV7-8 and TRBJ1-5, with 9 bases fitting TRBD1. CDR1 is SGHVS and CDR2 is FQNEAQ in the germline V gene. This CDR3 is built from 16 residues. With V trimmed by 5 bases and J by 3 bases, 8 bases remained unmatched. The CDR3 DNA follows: TGTGCCAGCAGCCCCCGGGGGACAGGGTTCAATCAGCCCCAGCATTTT. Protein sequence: CASSPRGTGFNQPQHF.

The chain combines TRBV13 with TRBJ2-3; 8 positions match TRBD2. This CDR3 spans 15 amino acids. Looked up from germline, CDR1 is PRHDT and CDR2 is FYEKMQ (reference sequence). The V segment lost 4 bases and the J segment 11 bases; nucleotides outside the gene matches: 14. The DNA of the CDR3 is TGTGCCAGCAGCTCCCTGGGGCTAGCAGCGGGGGTGCAGTATTTT. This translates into CASSSLGLAAGVQYF.

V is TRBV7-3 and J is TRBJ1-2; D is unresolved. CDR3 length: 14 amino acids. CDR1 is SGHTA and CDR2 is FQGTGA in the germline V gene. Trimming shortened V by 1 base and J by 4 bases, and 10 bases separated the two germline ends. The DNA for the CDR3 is TGTGCCAGCAGCTTAAGTCCGACATCCTATGGCTACACCTTC. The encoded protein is CASSLSPTSYGYTF.

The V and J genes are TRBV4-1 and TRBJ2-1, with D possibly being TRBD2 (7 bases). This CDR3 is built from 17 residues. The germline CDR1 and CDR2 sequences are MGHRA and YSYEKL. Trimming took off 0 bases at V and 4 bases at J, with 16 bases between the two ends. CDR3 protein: CASSQDEGGRRYNEQFF. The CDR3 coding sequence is TGCGCCAGCAGCCAAGATGAGGGGGGGCGGAGATACAATGAGCAGTTCTTC.